This paragraph covers one T cell receptor beta chain sequence. Semi-nested PCR with Nested Universal Primer A followed constant-region reverse priming of full-length variable regions. TCRdb re-derived calls from the 5' RACE reads in MiXCR, one entry per CDR3 protein. The table shows about 42,000 distinct CDR3 sequences, with 30% occurring only once. The V gene end was trimmed by 4 bases and the J gene end by 7 bases; junction bases not matched to a gene: 11. Germline V lookup: CDR1 DFQATT, CDR2 SNEGSKA (reference sequence). CDR3 length: 14 residues. The sample comprised tumor-infiltrating memory CD4+ T cells sorted from the breast tumor. Subset specified: memory CD4+ T cells, CD4+CD45RO+CD25-. The chain uses TRBV20-1 and TRBJ1-2, with 8 bases lining up with TRBD1. This receptor was obtained from a female donor with breast cancer. The CDR3 DNA reads as TGCAGTGCTATACCGCAGGGGGCGCAGGGTGGCTACACCTTC. Translation gives CSAIPQGAQGGYTF.